This T cell receptor (beta chain) was observed in a study of cytomegalovirus exposure and HLA in healthy donors. Study-wide results and caveats: Cytomegalovirus status was reportedly diagnosed by the classifier with high sensitivity and specificity. Most observed TCR sequences were rare, whereas some public TCRs were detected in many donors. Through in vitro validation, three CMV-associated chains were shown to be specific for CMV antigens.

The CDR3 has 14 residues. Trimming took off 3 bases at V and 2 bases at J, with 9 bases between the two ends. Germline V gene sequence: CDR1 SGHKS, CDR2 YYEKEE (reference sequence). The approximately 120-subject validation cohort, separate from the roughly 700-subject first cohort, included the donors. Remarks on this clone: Antigen: not known.

TCRdb keeps only in-frame clones here, not all; method: immunoSEQ multiplex PCR. This sample has roughly 65,000 clones, with nearly 95% found just once. Sequenced input: PBMCs. The chain carries TRBV5-5 and TRBJ1-5; D possibly corresponds to TRBD1 (5 bases). The source is a young man in good health and CMV-seropositive. CDR3 coding DNA: TGTGCCAGCAGCTGGGGCTGGGGCAATCAGCCCCAGCATTTT. Translation gives CASSWGWGNQPQHF.